One sample yielded the 8 T cell receptor beta chains listed below, sequenced in a study of blood T cell repertoires in COVID-19. Here immunoSEQ multiplex PCR was the method, and the copy in TCRdb shows in-frame clones only, minus some. Of around 390,000 clones listed, 87% are singletons. The sequenced material came from PBMCs or T cells enriched from blood (not recorded which). These receptors originate from a woman between 45 and 65 years old who had recovered from COVID-19.

The chain has TRBV18 and TRBJ1-5; 7 bases are shared with TRBD1. Trimming took 2 bases from V and 5 from J; bases not matched to a gene: 3. Germline V gene sequence: CDR1 KGHSH, CDR2 LQKENI. This CDR3 contains 14 residues. Written as DNA, the CDR3 is TGTGCCAGCTCACCAAGAGACAGGGATCAGCCCCAGCATTTT. Translation: CASSPRDRDQPQHF.

The chain has TRBV11-2 and TRBJ2-3, with 9 bases that match TRBD1. The CDR3 loop spans 17 amino acids. CDR1 SGHAT and CDR2 FQNNGV come from the germline V gene. Germline trimming cut 4 bases from V and 2 bases from J; bases unmatched to any gene: 10. The CDR3 DNA reads TGTGCCAGCAGCTCGAGGGACAGGGCTTTCCCCACAGATACGCAGTATTTT. It specifies CASSSRDRAFPTDTQYF.

The chain recombines TRBV6-2 or TRBV6-3 with TRBJ2-4, with 11 bases fitting TRBD1. The CDR3 contains 18 residues. The junction had 9 bases not matched to a gene; V was cut back by 5 bases and J by 0 bases. Per the germline V gene, CDR1 is MNHEY and CDR2 is SVGEGT. The CDR3: CASSHGQGAGLAKNIQYF. For the CDR3, the DNA is TGTGCCAGCAGTCACGGACAGGGGGCAGGACTAGCCAAAAACATTCAGTACTTC.

The CDR3 here is CASRLQGGTNEKLFF. As DNA, the CDR3 is TGTGCCAGCAGGTTGCAGGGTGGGACTAATGAAAAACTGTTTTTT. This rearrangement joins TRBV2 to TRBJ1-4, with D perhaps matching TRBD1 (5 bases). CDR3 length equals 15 residues. V was pared by 6 bases and J by 2 bases, with 13 bases between. CDR1 and CDR2 (germline): SNHLY, FYNNEI.

This sequence joins TRBV7-3 and TRBJ1-2, with a tentative D call TRBD1 (5 bases). The germline V gene encodes CDR1 SGHTA and CDR2 FQGTGA. This CDR3 is 14 amino acids long. Deletions cut 3 bases from V and 8 bases from J, with 16 bases between. The CDR3 sequence is CASSFGGTLGGYTF. The CDR3 DNA reads as TGTGCCAGCAGCTTCGGGGGGACCCTGGGCGGCTACACCTTC.

The V and J genes are TRBV7-2 and TRBJ2-3; 8 bases agree with TRBD2. CDR1 SGHTA and CDR2 FQGNSA come from the germline V gene. With 5 bases clipped from V and 1 base from J, the junction kept 5 bases outside the gene matches. The CDR3 length is 15 residues. Here the CDR3 reads CASSPGGAGTDTQYF. The CDR3 coding sequence is TGTGCCAGCAGCCCCGGGGGGGCAGGCACAGATACGCAGTATTTT.

The chain employs TRBV2 and TRBJ1-1; TRBD1 is a possible D gene (6 bases). CDR1 and CDR2 (germline): SNHLY, FYNNEI. This CDR3 is 14 amino acids long. The V and J ends lost 7 bases and 10 bases respectively, with 22 bases between them. Here the CDR3 DNA reads TGTGCCAGCACCCTATTAGGGGGGGGTGGAGGAGCTTTCTTT. This encodes CASTLLGGGGGAFF.

The genes are TRBV10-3 and TRBJ1-5, with a tentative D call TRBD1 (6 bases). This CDR3 is built from 16 residues. Germline CDR1 and CDR2: ENHRY and SYGVKD. Trimming took off 0 bases at V and 0 bases at J, with 9 bases between the two ends. The CDR3 DNA is TGTGCCATCAGTGAGTCGTCACAGGGTAGCAATCAGCCCCAGCATTTT. It specifies CAISESSQGSNQPQHF.